This is a list of T cell receptor beta chains from one sample in a study of T-cell memory formation after mild COVID-19. From the 5' RACE reads, TCRdb called clonotypes with MiXCR, one entry per CDR3 protein. The sample holds roughly 350,000 distinct CDR3 sequences; approximately 15% are singletons and the top ten take 20% to 25%. The sample taken for sequencing was PBMCs or a T cell subset sorted from them (not recorded which). The receptors were gathered from a man between 18 and 35 years old who had mild COVID-19 (a few samples of this study predate the infection). Cell type and time point are not known. Each CDR3 is given with its conserved first and last residue. D genes are given only for firm matches. The size entry is marked missing in some rows and otherwise reads once, few, many or a size class.

clone size	J gene	D gene	V gene	CDR3 length	CDR3 DNA	CDR3 protein
-	TRBJ2-1	TRBD1	TRBV23-1	11	TGCGCCAAGGACAGGGGCAATGAGCAGTTCTTC	CAKDRGNEQFF
few	TRBJ1-2	-	TRBV29-1	12	TGCAGCGTTGCCCCCGAGAGGAACATTCGCACCTTC	CSVAPERNIRTF
-	TRBJ2-3	TRBD2	TRBV7-2	14	TGTGCCAGCAGCTTAGTCAGCGGGGGGGATACGCAGTATTTT	CASSLVSGGDTQYF
many	TRBJ2-1	-	TRBV7-2	14	TGTGCCAGCAGCTTAGTCCAATATAACAATGAGCAGTTCTTC	CASSLVQYNNEQFF
many	TRBJ2-1	TRBD2	TRBV5-1	13	TGCGCCAGCTTCCTGACGGGGGGAAGTGAGCAGTTCTTC	CASFLTGGSEQFF
few	TRBJ2-1	-	TRBV7-2	14	TGTGCCAGCAGCTTAGGTCGGGGGGCGCATGAGCAGTTCTTC	CASSLGRGAHEQFF
few	TRBJ2-1	-	TRBV20-1	12	TGCAGTGCTCCCCGGCAGGGCAATGAGCAGTTCTTC	CSAPRQGNEQFF
few	TRBJ2-5	-	TRBV4-3	16	TGCGCCAGCAGCCTAGGCCCCAATCGGGGCACGGAGACCCAGTACTTC	CASSLGPNRGTETQYF
few	TRBJ2-2	-	TRBV6-2/TRBV6-3	14	TGTGCCAGCAGTTATGACCTGGGGGCCGGGGAGCTGTTTTTT	CASSYDLGAGELFF
few	TRBJ2-7	-	TRBV10-2	12	TGCGCCAGCAGTGACATTGCCTACGAGCAGTACTTC	CASSDIAYEQYF
-	TRBJ2-2	TRBD1	TRBV9	16	TGTGCCAGCAGCGACGACAGGGGGCTGGGCACCGGGGAGCTGTTTTTT	CASSDDRGLGTGELFF
few	TRBJ2-3	-	TRBV20-1	11	TGCAGTGCTAGAGATAAGGAAGGGCAGTATTTT	CSARDKEGQYF
-	TRBJ2-7	-	TRBV12-2	18	TGTGCAAGTCGCTTAGGGACTAGCGGGGGCCGAAGCTCCTACGAGCAGTACTTC	CASRLGTSGGRSSYEQYF
few	TRBJ2-5	-	TRBV12-5	15	TGTGCTAGTGGTTGGAAGGGGGGGCTCGGAGAGACCCAGTACTTC	CASGWKGGLGETQYF
-	TRBJ1-1	-	TRBV20-1	13	TGCAGTGCTAGATCGGATCCGAACACTGAAGCTTTCTTT	CSARSDPNTEAFF
few	TRBJ2-3	-	TRBV29-1	11	TGCAGCGCAGACAGTGGTTTTTCGCGGTATTTT	CSADSGFSRYF
few	TRBJ2-5	-	TRBV10-3	14	TGTGCCATCAGTGAGTCGGGGGGGCGAGAGACCCAGTACTTC	CAISESGGRETQYF
-	TRBJ1-2	TRBD1	TRBV4-1	20	TGCGCCAGCAGCCAGTTCGTCACCGGGACAGGAATTCATATCAACTATGGCTACACCTTC	CASSQFVTGTGIHINYGYTF
-	TRBJ2-2	TRBD1	TRBV12-3/TRBV12-4	16	TGTGCCAGCAAGGTTCGACAGGGCGTGTACACCGGGGAGCTGTTTTTT	CASKVRQGVYTGELFF
-	TRBJ2-3	-	TRBV11-2	12	TGTGCCAGCACCGGCCTTTGGAATACGCAGTATTTT	CASTGLWNTQYF
few	TRBJ1-5	-	TRBV12-3/TRBV12-4	13	TGTGCCAGCAGTTCGTCAGACAATCAGCCCCAGCATTTT	CASSSSDNQPQHF
few	TRBJ1-6	-	TRBV20-1	13	TGCAGTGCTAGAGTGCCCTTTAATTCACCCCTCCACTTT	CSARVPFNSPLHF
few	TRBJ1-2	-	TRBV5-1	15	TGCGCCAGCAGCCCGGTCCCAGGGAGAAGCGATGGCTACACCTTC	CASSPVPGRSDGYTF
-	TRBJ2-5	-	TRBV11-1	14	TGTGCCAGCAGCGCGGACACCGGAGGGGAGACCCAGTACTTC	CASSADTGGETQYF
many	TRBJ2-5	-	TRBV23-1	12	TGCGCCAGCAGTCAATCTTGGGAGACCCAGTACTTC	CASSQSWETQYF
many	TRBJ2-1	-	TRBV25-1	10	TGTGCCAGCAGTGGTGTGAAGCAGTTCTTC	CASSGVKQFF
-	TRBJ1-1	-	TRBV7-9	13	TGTGCCAGCAGCTTGCTGGGGGCCACTGAAGCTTTCTTT	CASSLLGATEAFF
-	TRBJ2-1	-	TRBV11-2	15	TGTGCCAGCAGCTTCACAATTCGGGCAGCGAATGAGCAGTTCTTC	CASSFTIRAANEQFF
few	TRBJ2-7	TRBD2	TRBV12-3/TRBV12-4	13	TGTGCCAGCAGTCCCCGGGGGGGCCACGAGCAGTACTTC	CASSPRGGHEQYF
-	TRBJ1-5	-	TRBV12-3/TRBV12-4	14	TGTGCCAGCACCGAGGGTAGAGGGAACCAGCCCCAGCATTTT	CASTEGRGNQPQHF
-	TRBJ2-1	-	TRBV6-2/TRBV6-3	14	TGTGCCAGCAGTTTGGGGGGCCAGGCCAATGAGCAGTTCTTC	CASSLGGQANEQFF
few	TRBJ1-1	TRBD1	TRBV7-9	18	TGTGCCAGCAGCCACCCCCTGACAGGGCCCCCCGAGGACACTGAAGCTTTCTTT	CASSHPLTGPPEDTEAFF
few	TRBJ2-3	-	TRBV7-6	13	TGTGCCAGCAGCTGGGGGGAGACGGATACGCAGTATTTT	CASSWGETDTQYF
-	TRBJ2-5	TRBD2	TRBV5-1	15	TGCGCCAGCAGCTTGGACGGGGGGGCCGGAAAGACCCAGTACTTC	CASSLDGGAGKTQYF
few	TRBJ2-1	-	TRBV19	16	TGTGCCAGTAGTACCGGGACGGCGGACCACTACAATGAGCAGTTCTTC	CASSTGTADHYNEQFF
once	TRBJ2-1	-	TRBV11-1	16	TGTGCCAGCAGCTTAGCGCCGGGGGCCGGTTTCGATGAGCAGTTCTTC	CASSLAPGAGFDEQFF
-	TRBJ2-1	TRBD2	TRBV9	15	TGTGCCAGCAGCGAGGCGGGACTAGATAACAATGAGCAGTTCTTC	CASSEAGLDNNEQFF
-	TRBJ2-3	-	TRBV7-3	17	TGTGCCAGCAGCCCCTCGGGGGCAGGGATGAGGACAGATACGCAGTATTTT	CASSPSGAGMRTDTQYF
few	TRBJ2-3	TRBD2	TRBV18	15	TGTGCCAGCTCACCAATAGCGGGGCATAAAGATACGCAGTATTTT	CASSPIAGHKDTQYF
few	TRBJ1-2	-	TRBV7-3	13	TGTGCCAGCAGCCCTGGGAACGGCTATGGCTACACCTTC	CASSPGNGYGYTF
many	TRBJ2-5	TRBD2	TRBV28	15	TGTGCCAGCACCCCTAGCGGGGGTTTGCAAGAGACCCAGTACTTC	CASTPSGGLQETQYF
-	TRBJ2-7	-	TRBV28	15	TGTGCCAGCAGTTTCGGGCAGGGGGGCTACCAGGCCCAGTACTTC	CASSFGQGGYQAQYF
-	TRBJ1-2	-	TRBV20-1	13	TGCAGTGCTAGGGACAGTACTAACTATGGCTACACCTTC	CSARDSTNYGYTF
many	TRBJ1-1	-	TRBV5-1	14	TGCGCCAGCAGCTTGGGGCCGACGAACACTGAAGCTTTCTTT	CASSLGPTNTEAFF
-	TRBJ2-3	-	TRBV24-1	13	TGTGCCACCAGTGATCAGCCCACAGATACGCAGTATTTT	CATSDQPTDTQYF
many	TRBJ2-5	TRBD1	TRBV12-3/TRBV12-4	14	TGTGCCAGCAGTTTCCCGGACAGGGGAGAGACCCAGTACTTC	CASSFPDRGETQYF
-	TRBJ1-1	-	TRBV12-3/TRBV12-4	13	TGTGCCAGCACTAAAGGGGGTTACACTGAAGCTTTCTTT	CASTKGGYTEAFF
few	TRBJ1-5	-	TRBV20-1	16	TGCAGTGCTATTTCCTCCCCAGGCTATAGCAATCAGCCCCAGCATTTT	CSAISSPGYSNQPQHF
-	TRBJ2-5	TRBD1	TRBV9	12	TGTGCCAGCAGCGTCGAACAGGGGGCTAAGTACTTC	CASSVEQGAKYF
-	TRBJ2-2	-	TRBV7-2	15	TGTGCCAGCAGTTCCGGACGGGGGTACACCGGGGAGCTGTTTTTT	CASSSGRGYTGELFF
few	TRBJ1-1	-	TRBV12-3/TRBV12-4	13	TGTGCCAGCAGTCCCCGGACCTTCACTGAAGCTTTCTTT	CASSPRTFTEAFF